This TCR beta chain is drawn from a study of beta chain features in type 1 diabetes. This clone was counted between two and nine times. Its antigen is undetermined. Regarding the study as a whole: More deletions and fewer insertions at VDJ junctions were seen in type 1 diabetes patients. Compared to healthy donors, patients appeared to have naive, central memory and Treg TCRB repertoires that were more alike.

The isolated RNA, all of it, was reverse transcribed, so expressed TCRB transcripts were what got sequenced. TCRdb's table, derived via immunoSEQ multiplex PCR, lists solely in-frame clones and lacks some. The data hold more than 120,000 clones, with over 9.5% observed a single time. Via CD45RO/CCR7/CD25/CD127/CD95/CD27, cells of the CD4+ naive, central memory, regulatory and stem cell-like memory subsets were sorted. Germline V gene data show CDR1 as SNHLY and CDR2 as FYNNEI. V lost 6 bases and J lost 3, with 5 bases in between. This CDR3 region has 11 residues. The V gene is TRBV2, the J gene TRBJ1-1; no reliable D call. The origin of this receptor is a man aged 18 to 30 in good health. The specimen sequenced was naive CD4+ T cells from blood. CDR3 coding DNA: TGTGCCAGCAGCGTAGACACTGAAGCTTTCTTT. This encodes CASSVDTEAFF.